What follows are 10 T cell receptor beta chains derived from one specimen sequenced in a study of blood T cell repertoires in COVID-19. Repertoires were generated with immunoSEQ multiplex PCR, while TCRdb's copy carries only in-frame clones and drops some. The table records around 250,000 clones, roughly 86% of them present only once. The material sequenced was peripheral blood. The receptors were sampled from a man younger than 35 with active or convalescent COVID-19.

This sequence joins TRBV11-3 and TRBJ1-4; D gene uncertain. Trimming stripped 0 bases from V and 6 bases from J, with 23 bases between. Germline V gene sequence: CDR1 SGHNT, CDR2 YENEEA. This CDR3 contains 19 residues. CDR3 DNA sequence: TGTGCCAGCAGCTTAGATCCCGGGGAAGTCCCCGAGAGAGATGAAAAACTGTTTTTT. It translates to CASSLDPGEVPERDEKLFF.

V and J are TRBV28 and TRBJ2-1, with 14 nucleotides matching TRBD2. Germline CDR1 reads MDHEN; CDR2 reads SYDVKM. The ends lost 7 bases at V and 0 bases at J; junction bases unmatched: 11. The CDR3 extends over 19 amino acids. The CDR3: CASNLRRTSGGSSYNEQFF. The CDR3 DNA reads TGTGCCAGCAATCTCCGACGGACTAGCGGGGGGAGCTCCTACAATGAGCAGTTCTTC.

The chain joins TRBV30 to TRBJ2-5; 7 nucleotides match TRBD2. V shed 3 bases, J shed 0 bases, and the junction held 4 bases outside the gene matches. This CDR3 is built from 14 residues. Germline V gene sequence: CDR1 GTSNPN, CDR2 SVGIG (reference sequence). The CDR3 loop reads CAWRRGGYQETQYF. The CDR3 DNA is TGTGCCTGGAGACGCGGGGGTTACCAAGAGACCCAGTACTTC.

The chain couples TRBV29-1 to TRBJ1-1; D possibly corresponds to TRBD1 (6 bases). Trimming took 5 bases from V and 2 from J, leaving 24 bases between them. The V gene's germline CDR1 is SQVTM and CDR2 ANQGSEA. CDR3 length: 17 residues. CDR3 DNA: TGCAGCGTTCTACAGGGTGTGGGTGTTTTCGAAAACACTGAAGCTTTCTTT. This translates into CSVLQGVGVFENTEAFF.

This chain links TRBV10-3 with TRBJ2-5; the match to TRBD1 covers 7 bases. The CDR3 length is 14 residues. With 10 bases clipped from V and 5 bases from J, the junction kept 13 bases outside the gene matches. From germline, CDR1 is ENHRY and CDR2 SYGVKD. CDR3 in amino acids: CATRDSVNGETQYF. The CDR3 nucleotides read TGTGCCACCCGGGACAGCGTCAACGGGGAGACCCAGTACTTC.

This clone was seen once. The CDR3 spells CASRSRGNPNTEAFF. CDR3 nucleotides: TGTGCCAGTAGAAGTCGGGGGAATCCGAACACTGAAGCTTTCTTT. V and J are TRBV19 and TRBJ1-1; D perhaps matches TRBD1 (5 bases). Germline values: CDR1 LNHDA, CDR2 SQIVND (reference sequence). The CDR3 contains 15 residues. V shed 6 bases and J shed 1 base, with 15 bases lying between them.

This chain connects TRBV7-9 to TRBJ2-2, with D possibly TRBD1 on 5 matching bases. V was clipped by 5 bases and J by 8 bases, with 18 bases between them. CDR3 size: 15 residues. Germline loops: CDR1 SEHNR, CDR2 FQNEAQ (reference sequence). CDR3 residues: CASSARQGKIGELFF. The CDR3 coding sequence is TGTGCCAGCAGCGCGCGTCAGGGAAAAATAGGGGAGCTGTTTTTT. The entire variable domain, with the rest obtained from reference TRBV7-9 and TRBJ2-2, is as follows: DTGVSQNPRHKITKRGQNVTFRCDPISEHNRLYWYRQTLGQGPEFLTYFQNEAQLEKSRLLSDRFSAERPKGSFSTLEIQRTEQGDSAMYLCASSARQGKIGELFFGEGSRLTVL.

This clone was counted once. This rearrangement joins TRBV19 to TRBJ2-1; tentative D call: TRBD2 (7 bases). Germline assignment: CDR1 LNHDA and CDR2 SQIVND (reference sequence). With 10 bases removed from V and 0 bases from J, the gap between germline ends came to 19 bases. This CDR3 comprises 16 residues. This chain's CDR3 is CATGGGGPSSYNEQFF. CDR3 sequence (DNA): TGTGCCACCGGAGGGGGGGGCCCTAGCTCCTACAATGAGCAGTTCTTC. Variable domain in full (rest from reference TRBV19 and TRBJ2-1): DGGITQSPKYLFRKEGQNVTLSCEQNLNHDAMYWYRQDPGQGLRLIYYSQIVNDFQKGDIAEGYSVSREKKESFPLTVTSAQKNPTAFYLCATGGGGPSSYNEQFFGPGTRLTVL.

The chain couples TRBV7-6 to TRBJ1-6; weak D call: TRBD1 (5 bases). The V end was cut by 1 base, the J end by 4 bases, with 8 bases between. The germline CDR1 and CDR2 sequences are SGHVS and FNYEAQ. This CDR3 has 15 amino acids. For the CDR3, the DNA is TGTGCCAGCAGCTTAGATACAGGTTATAATTCACCCCTCCACTTT. It codes for CASSLDTGYNSPLHF.

The V gene is TRBV5-6, the J gene TRBJ1-4, with D unclear. The CDR3 loop spans 13 amino acids. Trimming took 2 bases from V and 7 from J, leaving 9 bases between them. CDR1 and CDR2 (germline): SGHDT, YYEEEE. The CDR3 is CASSFPPGEKLFF. CDR3 sequence (DNA): TGTGCCAGCAGCTTTCCCCCAGGTGAAAAACTGTTTTTT.